Each of the 31 T cell receptor beta chains below was sequenced from the same sample in a study of blood T cell repertoires in COVID-19. Method: immunoSEQ multiplex PCR; TCRdb's copy keeps in-frame clones and lacks some. The sample carries just under 350,000 clones, around 83% recorded once. The specimen sequenced was peripheral blood. The receptors were sampled from a man aged 30 to 39 with active or convalescent COVID-19.

V is TRBV7-2 and J is TRBJ2-7; the match to TRBD2 covers 7 bases. The CDR3 is 14 residues long. V shed 4 bases and J 4 bases; nucleotides not matched to a gene: 7. Germline V lookup: CDR1 SGHTA, CDR2 FQGNSA. For the CDR3, the DNA is TGTGCCAGCAGCTCCCGCCTAGCGGAATACGAGCAGTACTTC. Its translation: CASSSRLAEYEQYF.

The chain uses TRBV5-1 and TRBJ2-1; 8 nucleotides line up with TRBD1. Germline CDR1 and CDR2: SGHRS and YFSETQ. The V segment lost 5 bases and the J segment 3 bases; nucleotides outside the gene matches: 7. The CDR3 runs 15 residues. CDR3 bases: TGCGCCAGCAGATATGACAGGGGATACTACAATGAGCAGTTCTTC. Its translation: CASRYDRGYYNEQFF.

The chain joins TRBV6-2 or TRBV6-3 to TRBJ2-3; 11 nucleotides agree with TRBD2. There are 15 residues in the CDR3. The junction had 7 bases not matched to a gene; V was cut back by 6 bases and J by 5 bases. CDR1 MNHEY and CDR2 SVGEGT come from the germline V gene. CDR3 sequence reads: CASSQLAGVRDTQYF. The CDR3 nucleotides read TGTGCCAGCAGCCAACTAGCGGGAGTTCGAGATACGCAGTATTTT.

The gene calls are TRBV24-1 and TRBJ2-7; 7 bases fit TRBD1. Germline CDR1 reads KGHDR; CDR2 reads SFDVKD. There are 16 residues in the CDR3. V lost 4 bases to trimming and J lost 0 bases; unmatched junction nucleotides: 8. Written as DNA, the CDR3 is TGTGCCACCAGTGACCATCGACAGGGTCCCTCCTACGAGCAGTACTTC. Translating it yields CATSDHRQGPSYEQYF.

The gene calls are TRBV5-4 and TRBJ2-3, with D tentatively TRBD2 (5 bases). V shed 4 bases and J shed 3 bases, with 24 bases lying between them. The CDR3 runs 18 residues. CDR1 is SGHNT, CDR2 YYREEE, per germline (reference sequence). CDR3 nucleotide sequence: TGTGCCAGCAGCCCGGGGAACCCCTACGAGTGGTTGACAGATACGCAGTATTTT. Translating it yields CASSPGNPYEWLTDTQYF.

V usage is TRBV28 and J usage is TRBJ2-1; the D gene is possibly TRBD2 (5 bases). The CDR3 covers 14 residues. Germline V CDR1 and CDR2: MDHEN, SYDVKM. With 6 bases removed from V and 0 bases from J, the gap between germline ends came to 9 bases. CDR3 DNA sequence: TGTGCCAGCAGGGACTTCAGCTCCTACAATGAGCAGTTCTTC. Its translation: CASRDFSSYNEQFF.

V and J are TRBV2 and TRBJ1-1; D unclear. V was shortened by 7 bases and J by 7 bases, with 16 bases between the two germline ends. Per the germline V gene, CDR1 is SNHLY and CDR2 is FYNNEI. The CDR3 extends over 13 amino acids. The CDR3 DNA sequence: TGTGCCAGCATGAGCCGTTACCCCAATGAAGCTTTCTTT. Its translation is CASMSRYPNEAFF.

The gene calls are TRBV11-3 and TRBJ1-1, with D maybe TRBD1 (5 bases). The length of the CDR3 is 14 residues. Trimming took off 4 bases at V and 4 bases at J, with 13 bases between the two ends. CDR1 is SGHNT and CDR2 is YENEEA in the germline V gene. CDR3 amino acids: CASSSRMGGTEAFF. The CDR3 DNA follows: TGTGCCAGCAGCTCGCGTATGGGGGGCACTGAAGCTTTCTTT.

This sequence joins TRBV6-5 and TRBJ1-6; 7 bases agree with TRBD1. Germline loops: CDR1 MNHEY, CDR2 SVGAGI. The CDR3 is 13 amino acids. V shed 8 bases and J 8 bases; nucleotides not matched to a gene: 6. The CDR3: CASQGVRDSPLHF. In DNA form, the CDR3 reads TGTGCCAGCCAGGGGGTTCGGGATTCACCCCTCCACTTT.

The chain joins TRBV7-2 to TRBJ2-3; TRBD2 aligns across 7 bases. The CDR3 extends over 16 amino acids. The junction had 15 bases not matched to a gene; V was cut back by 8 bases and J by 4 bases. Germline CDR1 is SGHTA and CDR2 is FQGNSA. The CDR3 loop is CASLVVSGGSADTQYF. The CDR3 DNA follows: TGTGCCAGCCTTGTAGTGTCCGGCGGGAGTGCAGATACGCAGTATTTT.

The rearrangement uses TRBV7-6 and TRBJ1-1, with D perhaps matching TRBD1 (5 bases). The germline CDR1 and CDR2 sequences are SGHVS and FNYEAQ. Trimming shortened V by 4 bases and J by 3 bases, and 12 bases separated the two germline ends. The CDR3 has 14 amino acids. CDR3 region: CASSSTGGYTEAFF. The DNA for the CDR3 is TGTGCCAGCAGCTCCACGGGGGGGTACACTGAAGCTTTCTTT.

V is TRBV12-2 and J is TRBJ2-5; no check of the table's D call, TRBD1, against the DNA was made. TRBV12-2 is labeled a pseudogene. This CDR3 has 16 amino acids. CDR3 DNA: TGTGCAAGTCGCCCCCGGACAGGGGGACGGCGGGAGACCCAGTACTTC. It specifies CASRPRTGGRRETQYF.

This clone has only one observation. This sequence joins TRBV6-5 and TRBJ1-6; D is possibly TRBD1 (5 bases). Germline V CDR1 and CDR2: MNHEY, SVGAGI. V was shortened by 6 bases and J by 9 bases, with 12 bases between the two germline ends. This CDR3 spans 13 amino acids. Here the CDR3 DNA reads TGTGCCAGCAGGGGACTGGGCCGTTCACCCCTCCACTTT. This translates into CASRGLGRSPLHF.

This chain links TRBV6-4 with TRBJ1-2; no clear D. The CDR3 is 13 residues long. CDR1 and CDR2 (germline): MRHNA, SNTAGT. Trimming took off 5 bases at V and 3 bases at J, with 10 bases between the two ends. CDR3 in DNA: TGTGCCAGCAGTTCGGACGGGGACTATGGCTACACCTTC. Translated: CASSSDGDYGYTF.

The chain couples TRBV2 to TRBJ1-4, with D uncertain. Germline V lookup: CDR1 SNHLY, CDR2 FYNNEI. Between the trimmed V and J ends, which lost 2 bases and 5 bases, there was a span of 15 bases. The CDR3 is 16 residues long. CDR3 in amino acids: CASSEQKTGGNEKLFF. CDR3 DNA sequence: TGTGCCAGCAGTGAACAAAAGACGGGCGGGAATGAAAAACTGTTTTTT.

V usage is TRBV9 and J usage is TRBJ1-3; D remains unclear. The length of the CDR3 is 16 residues. Germline V gene lookup returns CDR1 SGDLS and CDR2 YYNGEE. The V gene lost 4 bases and the J gene lost 2 bases, with 16 bases spanning the gap. Here the CDR3 reads CASSRTPEVPGNTIYF. The DNA of the CDR3 is TGTGCCAGCAGCCGAACCCCGGAGGTACCTGGAAACACCATATATTTT.

V usage is TRBV7-2 and J usage is TRBJ2-7, with D tentatively TRBD1 (6 bases). Trimming removed 5 bases from V and 4 bases from J, with 18 bases in between. Germline lookup yields CDR1 SGHTA and CDR2 FQGNSA. The CDR3 runs to 15 residues. The CDR3, as DNA: TGTGCCAGCAGCCCCCAGGGGAAGGTGGGATACGAGCAGTACTTC. It specifies CASSPQGKVGYEQYF.

V is TRBV2 and J is TRBJ2-7; 7 positions match TRBD1. Germline values: CDR1 SNHLY, CDR2 FYNNEI. The CDR3 spans 14 residues. The junction had 7 bases not matched to a gene; V was cut back by 6 bases and J by 2 bases. Here the CDR3 reads CASRRTGLTYEQYF. As DNA, the CDR3 is TGTGCCAGCAGGCGGACAGGACTTACCTACGAGCAGTACTTC.

This chain connects TRBV10-3 to TRBJ2-3; 7 bases match TRBD1. Germline CDR1 is ENHRY and CDR2 is SYGVKD. The V segment lost 6 bases and the J segment 1 base; nucleotides outside the gene matches: 13. This CDR3 is built from 17 residues. CDR3 sequence (DNA): TGTGCCATCAGAAACCCTCTGGGACAGCCCCGCACAGATACGCAGTATTTT. Amino acids: CAIRNPLGQPRTDTQYF.

V and J are TRBV5-1 and TRBJ2-6, with TRBD1 as a possible D gene (8 bases). The CDR3 has 17 residues. The germline gives CDR1 SGHRS, CDR2 YFSETQ. Between the trimmed V and J ends, which lost 4 bases and 2 bases, there was a span of 16 bases. The CDR3 DNA sequence: TGCGCCAGCAGCCTCTGGACAGGGAGGGCTGGGGCCAACGTCCTGACTTTC. Translated, it gives CASSLWTGRAGANVLTF.

The V call is TRBV10-3, the J call TRBJ1-2; D remains unclear. From germline, CDR1 is ENHRY and CDR2 SYGVKD. V lost 9 bases and J 1 base, leaving 6 bases between the germline ends. CDR3 length: 11 residues. DNA for the CDR3: TGTGCCATGGGCGATAACTATGGCTACACCTTC. Amino acids: CAMGDNYGYTF.

The rearrangement joins TRBV2 to TRBJ2-1, with 7 bases matching TRBD2. The CDR3 extends over 16 amino acids. J lost 6 bases, V lost 1 base, and 9 bases had no gene match. Germline lookup yields CDR1 SNHLY and CDR2 FYNNEI. CDR3 loop: CASSEVLASGPNEQFF. DNA of the CDR3: TGTGCCAGCAGTGAAGTCTTGGCTAGCGGACCCAATGAGCAGTTCTTC. The variable domain in full, with the rest retrieved from reference TRBV2 and TRBJ2-1, is EPEVTQTPSHQVTQMGQEVILRCVPISNHLYFYWYRQILGQKVEFLVSFYNNEISEKSEIFDDQFSVERPDGSNFTLKIRSTKLEDSAMYFCASSEVLASGPNEQFFGPGTRLTVL.

The chain uses TRBV3-1 (or the pseudogene TRBV3-2) and TRBJ2-7, with D perhaps TRBD1 (6 bases). The V gene's germline CDR1 is LGHDT and CDR2 YNNKEL (reference sequence). This CDR3 has 15 residues. The V end lost 2 bases, the J end lost 6 bases, and 17 bases lay between the germline ends. The CDR3 bases are TGTGCCAGCAGCCAAATCTGGGGGCGCGGCGGCGAGCAGTACTTC. This codes for CASSQIWGRGGEQYF.

The chain couples TRBV5-5 to TRBJ1-6; no clear D. This CDR3 comprises 13 residues. Trimming cost V 6 bases and J 8 bases, with 12 bases left between them. Germline CDR1 SGHKS, CDR2 YYEKEE (reference sequence). Written as DNA, the CDR3 is TGTGCCAGCACCACTGTCGGGGATTCACCCCTCCACTTT. Translation gives CASTTVGDSPLHF.

The chain employs TRBV7-2 and TRBJ2-3; TRBD2 agrees at 11 bases. Germline V CDR1 and CDR2: SGHTA, FQGNSA. There are 15 residues in the CDR3. The V segment lost 2 bases and the J segment 4 bases; nucleotides outside the gene matches: 2. CDR3 region: CASSLTSGRPDTQYF. Written as DNA, the CDR3 is TGTGCCAGCAGCTTAACTAGCGGGAGACCAGATACGCAGTATTTT.

The V and J genes are TRBV19 and TRBJ1-3; D not certain. The length of the CDR3 is 13 residues. V shed 3 bases and J shed 0 bases, with 3 bases lying between them. Germline V gene data show CDR1 as LNHDA and CDR2 as SQIVND (reference sequence). CDR3 bases: TGTGCCAGTAGTATTAGCTCTGGAAACACCATATATTTT. It is translated as CASSISSGNTIYF.

This clone has more than one count but fewer than ten. This chain connects TRBV10-2 to TRBJ2-7; the D gene is possibly TRBD2 (6 bases). The CDR3 runs to 15 residues. V was shortened by 3 bases and J by 7 bases, with 19 bases between the two germline ends. Germline V lookup: CDR1 WSHSY, CDR2 SAAADI. The chain's CDR3 is CASSELGLAAGEQYF. The CDR3 nucleotides are TGCGCCAGCAGTGAATTGGGGTTGGCGGCGGGGGAGCAGTACTTC.

This sequence joins TRBV24-1 and TRBJ2-1; possibly TRBD2 for D (5 bases). This CDR3 region has 14 residues. CDR1 and CDR2 from the germline V gene are KGHDR and SFDVKD. V dropped 4 bases and J dropped 6 bases, with 12 bases sitting between them. The CDR3 loop reads CATSDRTWGNEQFF. The CDR3 DNA follows: TGTGCCACCAGTGACCGGACTTGGGGCAATGAGCAGTTCTTC.

The V call is TRBV9, the J call TRBJ1-1; TRBD1 might be the D (6 bases). From germline, CDR1 is SGDLS and CDR2 YYNGEE. With 4 bases removed from V and 5 bases from J, the gap between germline ends came to 12 bases. This CDR3 has 13 amino acids. Here the CDR3 reads CASSPDSWTEAFF. The CDR3 nucleotides are TGTGCCAGCAGCCCGGACAGCTGGACTGAAGCTTTCTTT.

The V call is TRBV7-2, the J call TRBJ1-1, with 9 bases matching TRBD1. V was clipped by 5 bases and J by 7 bases; unmatched bases: 5. The CDR3 runs to 13 residues. Germline CDR1 reads SGHTA; CDR2 reads FQGNSA. CDR3 nucleotides: TGTGCCAGCAGCCGGGACAGGGACCATGAAGCTTTCTTT. Translated, it gives CASSRDRDHEAFF. Full variable domain (outside the CDR3, taken from reference TRBV7-2 and TRBJ1-1): GAGVSQSPSNKVTEKGKDVELRCDPISGHTALYWYRQSLGQGLEFLIYFQGNSAPDKSGLPSDRFSAERTGGSVSTLTIQRTQQEDSAVYLCASSRDRDHEAFFGQGTRLTVV.

V is TRBV13 and J is TRBJ1-2, with a weak D call TRBD1 (5 bases). Germline V gene sequence: CDR1 PRHDT, CDR2 FYEKMQ (reference sequence). The CDR3 totals 12 residues. V dropped 5 bases and J dropped 7 bases, with 11 bases sitting between them. This CDR3 reads CASSPRRGGYTF. In DNA, the CDR3 is TGTGCCAGCAGCCCGAGGAGGGGTGGCTACACCTTC. The full variable domain, in which reference TRBV13 and TRBJ1-2 provide the parts outside the CDR3, is AAGVIQSPRHLIKEKRETATLKCYPIPRHDTVYWYQQGPGQDPQFLISFYEKMQSDKGSIPDRFSAQQFSDYHSELNMSSLELGDSALYFCASSPRRGGYTFGSGTRLTVV.